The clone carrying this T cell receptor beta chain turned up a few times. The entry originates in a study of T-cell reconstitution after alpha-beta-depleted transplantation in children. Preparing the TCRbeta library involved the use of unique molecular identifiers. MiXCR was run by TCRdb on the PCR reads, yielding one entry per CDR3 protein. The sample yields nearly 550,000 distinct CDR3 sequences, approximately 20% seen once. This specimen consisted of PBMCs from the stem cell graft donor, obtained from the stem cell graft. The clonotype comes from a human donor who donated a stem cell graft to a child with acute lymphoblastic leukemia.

The CDR3 here is CAEGREYAGELFF. The CDR3 coding sequence is TGTGCCGAGGGACGGGAATATGCCGGGGAGCTGTTTTTT. The rearrangement links TRBV12-3 or TRBV12-4 to TRBJ2-2; D could derive from TRBD1 or TRBD2 (5 bases each). Trimming left V 11 bases short and J 6 bases short, with 16 bases between. This CDR3 contains 13 residues.